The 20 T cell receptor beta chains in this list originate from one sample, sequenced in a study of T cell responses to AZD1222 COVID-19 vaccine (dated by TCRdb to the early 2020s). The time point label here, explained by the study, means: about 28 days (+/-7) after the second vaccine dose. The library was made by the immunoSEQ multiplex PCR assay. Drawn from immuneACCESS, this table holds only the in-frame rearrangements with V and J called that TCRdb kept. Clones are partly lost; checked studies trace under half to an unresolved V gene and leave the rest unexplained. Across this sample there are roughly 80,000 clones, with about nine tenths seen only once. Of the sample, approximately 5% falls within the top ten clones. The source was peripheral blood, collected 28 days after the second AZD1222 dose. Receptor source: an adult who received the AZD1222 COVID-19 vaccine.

CDR3 nucleotide sequence: TGCGCCAGCAGCTTGGCCTTTGGATTGGGTGAGGTCGGAGAGACCCAGTACTTC. Translation gives CASSLAFGLGEVGETQYF. The chain is built from TRBV5-1 and TRBJ2-5; D remains ambiguous. Germline loops: CDR1 SGHRS, CDR2 YFSETQ. V was clipped by 0 bases and J by 4 bases, with 22 bases between them. This CDR3 has 18 amino acids.

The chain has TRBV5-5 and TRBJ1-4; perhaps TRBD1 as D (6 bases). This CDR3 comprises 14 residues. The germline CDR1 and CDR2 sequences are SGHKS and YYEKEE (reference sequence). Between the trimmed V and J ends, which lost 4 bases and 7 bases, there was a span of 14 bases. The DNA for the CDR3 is TGTGCCAGCAGCCTGGGGGCGACATTTGAAAAACTGTTTTTT. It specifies CASSLGATFEKLFF.

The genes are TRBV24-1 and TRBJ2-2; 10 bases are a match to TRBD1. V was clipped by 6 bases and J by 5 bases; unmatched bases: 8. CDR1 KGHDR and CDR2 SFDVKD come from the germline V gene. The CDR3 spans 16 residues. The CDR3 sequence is CATSPTGGAETGELFF. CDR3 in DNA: TGTGCCACCAGTCCGACAGGGGGCGCCGAGACCGGGGAGCTGTTTTTT.

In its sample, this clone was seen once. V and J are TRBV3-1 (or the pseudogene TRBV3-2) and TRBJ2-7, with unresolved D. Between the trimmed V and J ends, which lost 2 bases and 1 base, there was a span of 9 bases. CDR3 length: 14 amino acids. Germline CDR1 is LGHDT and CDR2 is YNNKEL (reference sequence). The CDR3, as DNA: TGTGCCAGCAGCCAAACGACGAAATCCTACGAGCAGTACTTC. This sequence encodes CASSQTTKSYEQYF.

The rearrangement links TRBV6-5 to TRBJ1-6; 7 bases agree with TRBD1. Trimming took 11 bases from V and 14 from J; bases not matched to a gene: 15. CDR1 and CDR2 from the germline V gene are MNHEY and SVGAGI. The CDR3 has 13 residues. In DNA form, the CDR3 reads TGTGCCTCCCGAGGGGGCAGTGGATTATCCCTCCACTTT. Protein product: CASRGGSGLSLHF.

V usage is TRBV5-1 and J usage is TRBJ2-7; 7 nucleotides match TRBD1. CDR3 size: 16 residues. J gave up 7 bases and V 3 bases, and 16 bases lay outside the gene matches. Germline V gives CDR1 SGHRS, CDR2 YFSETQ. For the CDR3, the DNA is TGCGCCAGCAGCTCGGACCAGACAGGGCGCTTTTGGGAGCAGTACTTC. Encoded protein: CASSSDQTGRFWEQYF.

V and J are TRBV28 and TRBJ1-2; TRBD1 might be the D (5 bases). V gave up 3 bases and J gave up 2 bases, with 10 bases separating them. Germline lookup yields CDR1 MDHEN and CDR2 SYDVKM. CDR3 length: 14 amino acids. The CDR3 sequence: CASSLTGANYGYTF. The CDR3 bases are TGTGCCAGCAGTTTGACCGGGGCCAACTATGGCTACACCTTC.

The CDR3 protein is CASSLSAEQFF. CDR3 nucleotides: TGTGCCAGCAGTTTGTCCGCTGAGCAGTTCTTC. The chain recombines TRBV28 with TRBJ2-1; D is unclear. The CDR3 has 11 residues. Germline V CDR1 and CDR2: MDHEN, SYDVKM. The ends were cut back, 3 bases at V and 9 bases at J, with 6 bases in the middle.

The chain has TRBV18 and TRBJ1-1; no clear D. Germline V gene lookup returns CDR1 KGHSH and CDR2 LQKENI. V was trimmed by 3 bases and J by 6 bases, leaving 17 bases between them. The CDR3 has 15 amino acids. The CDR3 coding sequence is TGTGCCAGCTCACCCCGGATCGGGGAGTTCGCTGAAGCTTTCTTT. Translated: CASSPRIGEFAEAFF.

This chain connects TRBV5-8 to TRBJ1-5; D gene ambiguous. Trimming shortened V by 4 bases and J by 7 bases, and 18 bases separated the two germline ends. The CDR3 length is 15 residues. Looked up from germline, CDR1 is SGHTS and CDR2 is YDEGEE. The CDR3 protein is CASSAGNDARQPQHF. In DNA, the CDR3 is TGTGCCAGCAGCGCCGGGAACGACGCCAGGCAGCCCCAGCATTTT.

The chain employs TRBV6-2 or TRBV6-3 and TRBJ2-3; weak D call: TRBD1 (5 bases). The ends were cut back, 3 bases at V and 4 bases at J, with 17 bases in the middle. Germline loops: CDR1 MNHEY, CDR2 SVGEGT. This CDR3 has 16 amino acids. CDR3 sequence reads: CASSYGARQGADTQYF. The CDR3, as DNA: TGTGCCAGCAGTTATGGAGCAAGGCAGGGCGCAGATACGCAGTATTTT.

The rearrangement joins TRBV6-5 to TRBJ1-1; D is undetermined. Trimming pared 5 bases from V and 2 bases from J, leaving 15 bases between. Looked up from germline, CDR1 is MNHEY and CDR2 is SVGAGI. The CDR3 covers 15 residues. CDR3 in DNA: TGTGCCAGCAGTCGCGGGGTTTTAACTAACACTGAAGCTTTCTTT. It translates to CASSRGVLTNTEAFF.

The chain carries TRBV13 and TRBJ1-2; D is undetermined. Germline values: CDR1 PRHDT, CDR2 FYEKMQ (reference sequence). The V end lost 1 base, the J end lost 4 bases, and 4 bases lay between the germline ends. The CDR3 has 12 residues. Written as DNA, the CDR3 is TGTGCCAGCAGCTTAGAAGCCTATGGCTACACCTTC. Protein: CASSLEAYGYTF.

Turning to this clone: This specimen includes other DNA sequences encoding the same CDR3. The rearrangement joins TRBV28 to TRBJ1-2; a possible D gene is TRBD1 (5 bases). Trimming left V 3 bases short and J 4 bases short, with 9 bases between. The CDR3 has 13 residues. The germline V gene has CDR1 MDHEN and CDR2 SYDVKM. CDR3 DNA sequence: TGTGCCAGCAGTTTGGGCAGGGTCTATGGCTACACCTTC. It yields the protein CASSLGRVYGYTF.

The CDR3 protein is CASMEGITGELFF. In nucleotides, the CDR3 is TGTGCCAGCATGGAGGGTATCACCGGGGAGCTGTTTTTT. The rearrangement links TRBV6-1 to TRBJ2-2; TRBD2 is a possible D gene (6 bases). In germline, CDR1 is MNHNS, CDR2 SASEGT. Deletions cut 7 bases from V and 4 bases from J, with 10 bases between. The length of the CDR3 is 13 residues.

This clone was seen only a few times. CDR3 region: CASSHIRQGRGKLFF. The DNA for the CDR3 is TGTGCCAGCAGCCATATAAGACAGGGCAGAGGAAAACTGTTTTTT. The genes are TRBV7-9 and TRBJ1-4; 7 positions agree with TRBD1. This CDR3 has 15 residues. The junction had 13 bases not matched to a gene; V was cut back by 5 bases and J by 10 bases. The germline CDR1 and CDR2 sequences are SEHNR and FQNEAQ (reference sequence). The whole variable domain, remainder taken from reference TRBV7-9 and TRBJ1-4, is DTGVSQNPRHKITKRGQNVTFRCDPISEHNRLYWYRQTLGQGPEFLTYFQNEAQLEKSRLLSDRFSAERPKGSFSTLEIQRTEQGDSAMYLCASSHIRQGRGKLFFGSGTQLSVL.

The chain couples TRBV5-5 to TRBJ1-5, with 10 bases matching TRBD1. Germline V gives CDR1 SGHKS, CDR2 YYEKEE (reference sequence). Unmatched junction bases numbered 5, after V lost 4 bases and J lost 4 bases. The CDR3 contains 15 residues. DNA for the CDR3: TGTGCCAGCAGCAGCAAGGGACAGGGGAATCAGCCCCAGCATTTT. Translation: CASSSKGQGNQPQHF.

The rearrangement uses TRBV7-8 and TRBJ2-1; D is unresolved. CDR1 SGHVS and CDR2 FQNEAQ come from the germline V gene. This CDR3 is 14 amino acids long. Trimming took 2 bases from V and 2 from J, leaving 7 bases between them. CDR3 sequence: CASSLMGPYNEQFF. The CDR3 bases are TGTGCCAGCAGCTTAATGGGCCCCTACAATGAGCAGTTCTTC.

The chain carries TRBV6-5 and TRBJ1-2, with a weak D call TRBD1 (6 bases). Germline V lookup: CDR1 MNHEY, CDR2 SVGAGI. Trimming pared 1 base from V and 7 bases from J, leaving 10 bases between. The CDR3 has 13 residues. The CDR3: CASSYLGGSGYTF. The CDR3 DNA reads TGTGCCAGCAGTTACTTAGGGGGAAGTGGCTACACCTTC.

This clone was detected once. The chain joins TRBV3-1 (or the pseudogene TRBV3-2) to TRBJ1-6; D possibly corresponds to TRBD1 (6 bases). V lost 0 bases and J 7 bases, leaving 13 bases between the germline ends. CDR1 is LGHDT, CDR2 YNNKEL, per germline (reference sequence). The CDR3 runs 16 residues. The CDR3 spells CASSQDWGRENSPLHF. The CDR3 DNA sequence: TGTGCCAGCAGCCAAGATTGGGGGCGAGAGAATTCACCCCTCCACTTT.